The 22 T cell receptor beta chains below were found in one sample sequenced in a study of CD8 T cells in Susac syndrome. Reverse transcription used roughly 0.45 to 1 ug RNA and random hexamers. TCRdb reprocessed the immunoSEQ multiplex PCR reads via MiXCR and lists one record per CDR3 protein. The table shows some 96,000 distinct CDR3 sequences, with about 93% occurring only once. What was sequenced was CD4+ T cells from PBMCs. Source of these receptors: a human donor with Susac syndrome.

The V and J genes are TRBV9 and TRBJ2-4; TRBD2 agrees at 9 bases. In germline, CDR1 is SGDLS, CDR2 YYNGEE. With V trimmed by 4 bases and J by 8 bases, 16 bases remained unmatched. This CDR3 has 17 residues. CDR3 sequence: CASSPGLGGLAGDIQYF. The CDR3 DNA reads TGTGCCAGCAGCCCGGGCCTAGGGGGACTAGCAGGGGACATTCAGTACTTC.

The chain joins TRBV5-8 to TRBJ2-6, with D uncertain. V lost 4 bases, J lost 0 bases, and 14 bases lay in between. The CDR3 extends over 17 amino acids. Looked up from germline, CDR1 is SGHTS and CDR2 is YDEGEE. The CDR3 sequence: CASSTQVTYSGANVLTF. CDR3 bases: TGTGCCAGCAGCACCCAGGTTACGTACTCTGGGGCCAACGTCCTGACTTTC.

CDR3 region: CAWGTTDYEQYF. The CDR3 DNA sequence: TGTGCCTGGGGGACGACAGACTACGAGCAGTACTTC. This chain links TRBV30 with TRBJ2-7; D tentatively fits TRBD1 or TRBD2 (5 bases each). The CDR3 has 12 residues. V dropped 5 bases and J dropped 3 bases, with 11 bases sitting between them. The germline V gene has CDR1 GTSNPN and CDR2 SVGIG (reference sequence).

J is TRBJ1-2 and V is TRBV29-1; D unresolved. This CDR3 has 12 amino acids. CDR1 and CDR2 (germline): SQVTM, ANQGSEA. V was pared by 3 bases and J by 4 bases, with 9 bases between. As DNA, the CDR3 is TGCAGCGTTGACCCTAACCTCTATGGCTACACCTTC. Amino acid sequence: CSVDPNLYGYTF.

The V call is TRBV5-1, the J call TRBJ2-1, with TRBD2 matching over 9 bases. J was trimmed by 8 bases and V by 3 bases; bases with no gene match: 9. The CDR3 has 15 residues. Germline V gives CDR1 SGHRS, CDR2 YFSETQ. The CDR3 reads CASSWGAGGGDEQFF. CDR3 nucleotides: TGCGCCAGCAGCTGGGGAGCGGGGGGCGGGGATGAGCAGTTCTTC.

This rearrangement joins TRBV20-1 to TRBJ2-1, with 12 bases lining up with TRBD2. The V gene end was trimmed by 6 bases and the J gene end by 2 bases; junction bases not matched to a gene: 11. Germline V gene data show CDR1 as DFQATT and CDR2 as SNEGSKA (reference sequence). CDR3 length: 17 amino acids. The DNA for the CDR3 is TGCAGTGCCCTACTAGCGGGGGGAACGCTAGCCTACAATGAGCAGTTCTTC. As protein: CSALLAGGTLAYNEQFF.

This chain links TRBV3-1 with TRBJ1-6; D unresolved. This CDR3 is 13 amino acids long. The V end lost 5 bases, the J end lost 7 bases, and 9 bases lay between the germline ends. Looked up from germline, CDR1 is LGHDT and CDR2 is YNNKEL (reference sequence). The CDR3 loop reads CASSARGNSPLHF. The CDR3 bases are TGTGCCAGCAGCGCCAGAGGGAATTCACCCCTCCACTTT.

This CDR3 reads CASKVNTEAFF. For the CDR3, the DNA is TGTGCCAGCAAAGTGAACACTGAAGCTTTCTTT. V is TRBV28 and J is TRBJ1-1; D not certain. Germline V lookup: CDR1 MDHEN, CDR2 SYDVKM. V was trimmed by 7 bases and J by 0 bases, leaving 3 bases between them. This CDR3 has 11 residues.

The chain employs TRBV9 and TRBJ2-3; TRBD2 matches 11 bases. J lost 6 bases, V lost 2 bases, and 5 bases had no gene match. CDR1 is SGDLS, CDR2 YYNGEE, per germline. The CDR3 loop spans 15 amino acids. The CDR3 nucleotides read TGTGCCAGCAGCGTTAGCGGGGGGGCCCGGGATACGCAGTATTTT. The encoded protein is CASSVSGGARDTQYF.

This sequence joins TRBV29-1 and TRBJ1-2; 7 bases fit TRBD1. The germline gives CDR1 SQVTM, CDR2 ANQGSEA. The ends lost 7 bases at V and 2 bases at J; junction bases unmatched: 7. The CDR3 extends over 13 amino acids. The CDR3 bases are TGCAGCGCCCCGGGACAGTCGAACTATGGCTACACCTTC. This codes for CSAPGQSNYGYTF.

The count of this clonotype is one. The J gene is TRBJ1-1, the V gene TRBV7-9, with unresolved D. V shed 5 bases and J shed 3 bases, with 10 bases lying between them. The CDR3 covers 13 residues. Germline CDR1 SEHNR, CDR2 FQNEAQ (reference sequence). The CDR3 sequence is CASSLSGDTEAFF. CDR3 DNA sequence: TGTGCCAGCAGCCTTAGTGGGGACACTGAAGCTTTCTTT.

The rearrangement uses TRBV12-3 or TRBV12-4 and TRBJ2-7; no firm D call. V was pared by 10 bases and J by 9 bases, with 16 bases between. This CDR3 comprises 11 residues. The CDR3 region is CAITPLRVQYF. The CDR3 coding sequence is TGTGCCATCACCCCCCTTAGGGTGCAGTACTTC.

The table lists this clonotype with a count of one. The V gene is TRBV12-3 or TRBV12-4, the J gene TRBJ2-3; D may match TRBD1 or TRBD2 (5 bases each). The germline V and J ends were trimmed by 7 bases and 0 bases, with 11 bases remaining between them. The CDR3 consists of 14 residues. CDR3 in DNA: TGTGCCAGCACTGCTGGGGGTAGCACAGATACGCAGTATTTT. Protein sequence: CASTAGGSTDTQYF.

This clonotype has just one count. The genes are TRBV12-3 or TRBV12-4 and TRBJ1-5; 7 nucleotides match TRBD1. CDR3 size: 14 residues. The trim removed 6 bases at V and 1 base at J, leaving 3 bases unmatched. The CDR3 DNA reads TGTGCCAGCAGGACAGGGAGAAGCAATCAGCCCCAGCATTTT. It translates to CASRTGRSNQPQHF.

The rearrangement links TRBV9 to TRBJ2-1; 8 nucleotides match TRBD2. The J segment lost 6 bases and the V segment lost 0 bases, leaving 5 bases of the junction unmatched. Germline CDR1 is SGDLS and CDR2 is YYNGEE. CDR3 length: 15 amino acids. The CDR3 DNA sequence: TGTGCCAGCAGCGTAGGGATCGCGGGGGGCAATGAGCAGTTCTTC. Translated, it gives CASSVGIAGGNEQFF.

The genes are TRBV6-4 and TRBJ2-3, with D unresolved. From germline, CDR1 is MRHNA and CDR2 SNTAGT. The CDR3 extends over 15 amino acids. The V and J ends lost 2 bases and 0 bases respectively, with 9 bases between them. The CDR3 is CASSDELSSTDTQYF. The CDR3 coding sequence is TGTGCCAGCAGTGACGAGTTATCTAGCACAGATACGCAGTATTTT.

The V gene is TRBV7-2, the J gene TRBJ2-7; D unresolved. CDR3 length equals 14 residues. The germline V and J ends were trimmed by 5 bases and 0 bases, with 11 bases remaining between them. CDR1 is SGHTA and CDR2 is FQGNSA in the germline V gene. The CDR3 sequence is CASSPWGNSYEQYF. As DNA, the CDR3 is TGTGCCAGCAGCCCCTGGGGAAACTCCTACGAGCAGTACTTC.

This chain links TRBV12-3 or TRBV12-4 with TRBJ1-5; D unclear. The V end lost 1 base, the J end lost 1 base, and 11 bases lay between the germline ends. The CDR3 has 16 residues. The CDR3 DNA reads as TGTGCCAGCAGTTTAGGTGTCTTATGGAGCAATCAGCCCCAGCATTTT. It specifies CASSLGVLWSNQPQHF.

J is TRBJ2-2 and V is TRBV28; 12 bases fit TRBD2. J was trimmed by 1 base and V by 7 bases; bases with no gene match: 7. CDR1 and CDR2 from the germline V gene are MDHEN and SYDVKM. CDR3 length equals 17 residues. The CDR3 sequence is CASTLLTSGGNTGELFF. The CDR3 DNA is TGTGCCAGCACCCTACTGACTAGCGGGGGGAACACCGGGGAGCTGTTTTTT.

V usage is TRBV7-2 and J usage is TRBJ2-5, with D maybe TRBD1 (5 bases). V shed 5 bases and J shed 2 bases, with 18 bases lying between them. The CDR3 is 16 residues long. Germline values: CDR1 SGHTA, CDR2 FQGNSA. CDR3 nucleotide sequence: TGTGCCAGCAGCCAACCGTTGGGTGGGGCACAAGAGACCCAGTACTTC. Encoded protein: CASSQPLGGAQETQYF.

The V gene is TRBV20-1, the J gene TRBJ2-3, with 9 positions matching TRBD2. Germline CDR1 reads DFQATT; CDR2 reads SNEGSKA (reference sequence). The CDR3 has 13 residues. In nucleotides, the CDR3 is TGCACAGCGGGGGGCGGTCGCTCAGATACGCAGTATTTT. Residues: CTAGGGRSDTQYF.

V is TRBV3-1 and J is TRBJ1-1; 7 nucleotides align to TRBD1. The V gene end was trimmed by 2 bases and the J gene end by 5 bases; junction bases not matched to a gene: 8. Germline CDR1 LGHDT, CDR2 YNNKEL (reference sequence). This CDR3 spans 15 amino acids. CDR3 in DNA: TGTGCCAGCAGCCAAATCCGGACAGGAAGAACTGAAGCTTTCTTT. Amino acid sequence: CASSQIRTGRTEAFF.